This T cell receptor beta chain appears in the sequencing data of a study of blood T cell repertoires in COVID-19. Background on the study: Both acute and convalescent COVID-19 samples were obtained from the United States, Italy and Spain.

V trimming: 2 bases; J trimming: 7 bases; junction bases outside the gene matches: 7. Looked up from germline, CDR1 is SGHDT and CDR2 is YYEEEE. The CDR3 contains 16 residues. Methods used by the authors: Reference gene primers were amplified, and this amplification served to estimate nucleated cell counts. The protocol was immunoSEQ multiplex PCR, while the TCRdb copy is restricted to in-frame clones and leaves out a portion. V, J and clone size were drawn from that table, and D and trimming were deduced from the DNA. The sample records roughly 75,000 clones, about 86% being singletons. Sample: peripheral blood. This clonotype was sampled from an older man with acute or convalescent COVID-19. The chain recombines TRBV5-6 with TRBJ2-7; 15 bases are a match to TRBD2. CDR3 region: CASSFYGLAGGLEQYF. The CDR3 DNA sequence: TGTGCCAGCAGCTTCTACGGACTAGCGGGAGGGTTGGAGCAGTACTTC. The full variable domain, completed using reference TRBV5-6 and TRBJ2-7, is DAGVTQSPTHLIKTRGQQVTLRCSPKSGHDTVSWYQQALGQGPQFIFQYYEEEERQRGNFPDRFSGHQFPNYSSELNVNALLLGDSALYLCASSFYGLAGGLEQYFGPGTRLTVT.